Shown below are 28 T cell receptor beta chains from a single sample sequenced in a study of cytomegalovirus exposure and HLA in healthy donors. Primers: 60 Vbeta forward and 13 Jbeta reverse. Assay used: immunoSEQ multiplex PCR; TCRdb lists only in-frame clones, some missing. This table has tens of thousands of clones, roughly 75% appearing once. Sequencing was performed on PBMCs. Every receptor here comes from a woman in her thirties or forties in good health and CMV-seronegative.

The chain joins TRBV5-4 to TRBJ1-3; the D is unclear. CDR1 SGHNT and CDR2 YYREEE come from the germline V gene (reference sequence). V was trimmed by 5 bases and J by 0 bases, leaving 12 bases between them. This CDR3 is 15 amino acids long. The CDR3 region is CASRPASSSGNTIYF. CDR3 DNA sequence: TGTGCCAGCAGGCCGGCCTCTAGCTCTGGAAACACCATATATTTT. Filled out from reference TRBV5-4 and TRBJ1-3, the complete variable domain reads ETGVTQSPTHLIKTRGQQVTLRCSSQSGHNTVSWYQQALGQGPQFIFQYYREEENGRGNFPPRFSGLQFPNYSSELNVNALELDDSALYLCASRPASSSGNTIYFGEGSWLTVV.

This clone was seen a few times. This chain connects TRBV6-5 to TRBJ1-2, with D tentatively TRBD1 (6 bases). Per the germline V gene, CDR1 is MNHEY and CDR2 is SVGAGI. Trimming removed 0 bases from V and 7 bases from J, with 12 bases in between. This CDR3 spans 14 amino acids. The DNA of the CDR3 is TGTGCCAGCAGTTACTCGGGGGGGGCTAGTGGCTACACCTTC. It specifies CASSYSGGASGYTF.

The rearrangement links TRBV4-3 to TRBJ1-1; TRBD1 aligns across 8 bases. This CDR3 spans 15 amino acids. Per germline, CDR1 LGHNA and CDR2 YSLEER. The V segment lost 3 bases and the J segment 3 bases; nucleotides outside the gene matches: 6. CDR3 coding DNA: TGCGCCAGCAGCCAGGCTGACAGGGGAGACACTGAAGCTTTCTTT. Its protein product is CASSQADRGDTEAFF.

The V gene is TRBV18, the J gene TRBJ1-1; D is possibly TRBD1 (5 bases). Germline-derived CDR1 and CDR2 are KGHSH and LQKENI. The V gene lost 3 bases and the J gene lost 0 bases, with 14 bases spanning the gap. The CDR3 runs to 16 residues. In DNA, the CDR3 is TGTGCCAGCTCACCGGGGATCGCCAGGGTGAACACTGAAGCTTTCTTT. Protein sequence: CASSPGIARVNTEAFF.

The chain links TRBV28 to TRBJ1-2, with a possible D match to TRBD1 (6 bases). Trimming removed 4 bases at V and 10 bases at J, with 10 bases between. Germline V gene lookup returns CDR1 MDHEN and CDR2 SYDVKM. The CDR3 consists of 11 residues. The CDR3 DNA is TGTGCCAGCAGTTCCCGACAGGACTACACCTTC. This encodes CASSSRQDYTF.

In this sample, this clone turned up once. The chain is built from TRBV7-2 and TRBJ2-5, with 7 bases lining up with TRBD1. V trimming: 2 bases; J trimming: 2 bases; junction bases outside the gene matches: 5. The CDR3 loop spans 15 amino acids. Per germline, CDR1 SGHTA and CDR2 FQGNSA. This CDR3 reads CASSLNPGQQETQYF. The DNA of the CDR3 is TGTGCCAGCAGCTTAAACCCGGGACAGCAAGAGACCCAGTACTTC.

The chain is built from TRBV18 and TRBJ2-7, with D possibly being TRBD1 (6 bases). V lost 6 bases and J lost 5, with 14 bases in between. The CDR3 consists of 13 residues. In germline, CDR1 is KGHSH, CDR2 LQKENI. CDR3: CASSRARGNEQYF. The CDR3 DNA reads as TGTGCCAGCTCCAGAGCCAGGGGCAACGAGCAGTACTTC.

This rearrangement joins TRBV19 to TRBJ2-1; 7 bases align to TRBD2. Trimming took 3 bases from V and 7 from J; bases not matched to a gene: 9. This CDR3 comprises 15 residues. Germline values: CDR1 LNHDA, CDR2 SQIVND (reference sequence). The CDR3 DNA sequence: TGTGCCAGTAGTATGGGCGGGAGTGTTGTGAATGAGCAGTTCTTC. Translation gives CASSMGGSVVNEQFF.

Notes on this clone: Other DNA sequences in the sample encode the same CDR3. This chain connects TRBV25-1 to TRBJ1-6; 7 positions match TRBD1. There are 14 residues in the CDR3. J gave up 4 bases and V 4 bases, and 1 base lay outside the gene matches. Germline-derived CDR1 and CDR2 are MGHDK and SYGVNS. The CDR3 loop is CASSGGQYNSPLHF. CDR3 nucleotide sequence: TGTGCCAGCAGTGGGGGACAGTATAATTCACCCCTCCACTTT.

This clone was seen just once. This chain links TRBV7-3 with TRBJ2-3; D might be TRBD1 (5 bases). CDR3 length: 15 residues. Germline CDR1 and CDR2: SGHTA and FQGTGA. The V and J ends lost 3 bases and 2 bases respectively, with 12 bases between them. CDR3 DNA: TGTGCCAGCAGCTTGGCCGACAGACCCACAGATACGCAGTATTTT. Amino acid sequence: CASSLADRPTDTQYF.

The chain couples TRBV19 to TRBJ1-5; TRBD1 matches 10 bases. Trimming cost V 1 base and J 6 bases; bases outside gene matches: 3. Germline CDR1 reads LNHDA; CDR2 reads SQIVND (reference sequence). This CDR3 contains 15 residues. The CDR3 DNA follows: TGTGCCAGTAGTATAGTTCGACAGGGGGCTCAGCCCCAGCATTTT. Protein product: CASSIVRQGAQPQHF. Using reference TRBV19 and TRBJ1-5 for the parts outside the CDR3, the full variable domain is DGGITQSPKYLFRKEGQNVTLSCEQNLNHDAMYWYRQDPGQGLRLIYYSQIVNDFQKGDIAEGYSVSREKKESFPLTVTSAQKNPTAFYLCASSIVRQGAQPQHFGDGTRLSIL.

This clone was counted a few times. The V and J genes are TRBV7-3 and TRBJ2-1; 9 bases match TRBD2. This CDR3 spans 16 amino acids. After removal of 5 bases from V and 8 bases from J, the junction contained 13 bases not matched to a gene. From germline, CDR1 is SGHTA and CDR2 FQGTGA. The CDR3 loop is CASSPILAGTPDEQFF. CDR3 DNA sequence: TGTGCCAGCAGCCCCATCCTAGCGGGAACGCCGGATGAGCAGTTCTTC.

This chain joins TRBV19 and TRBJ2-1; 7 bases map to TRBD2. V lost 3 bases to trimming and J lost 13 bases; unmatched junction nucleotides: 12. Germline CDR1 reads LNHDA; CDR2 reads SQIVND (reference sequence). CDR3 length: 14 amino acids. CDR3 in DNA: TGTGCCAGTAGTATTCGCTTCGGACCGGGAGGACAGTTCTTC. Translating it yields CASSIRFGPGGQFF.

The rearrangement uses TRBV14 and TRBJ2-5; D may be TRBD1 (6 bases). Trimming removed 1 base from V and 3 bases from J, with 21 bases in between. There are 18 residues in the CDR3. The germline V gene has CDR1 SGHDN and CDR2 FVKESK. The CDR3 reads CASSQVLNREYREETQYF. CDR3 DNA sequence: TGTGCCAGCAGCCAAGTCCTGAACAGGGAGTACCGAGAAGAGACCCAGTACTTC.

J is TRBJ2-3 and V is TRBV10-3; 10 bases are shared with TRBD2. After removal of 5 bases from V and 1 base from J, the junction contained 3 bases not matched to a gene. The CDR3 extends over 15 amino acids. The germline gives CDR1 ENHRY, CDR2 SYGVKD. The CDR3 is CAISTGTSGTDTQYF. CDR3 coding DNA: TGTGCCATCAGTACCGGGACTAGCGGCACAGATACGCAGTATTTT.

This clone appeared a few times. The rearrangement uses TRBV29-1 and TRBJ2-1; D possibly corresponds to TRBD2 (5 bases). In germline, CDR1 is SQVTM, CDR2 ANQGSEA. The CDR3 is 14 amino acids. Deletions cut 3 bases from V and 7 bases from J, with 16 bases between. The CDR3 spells CSVDKGLASNEQFF. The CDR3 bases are TGCAGCGTTGACAAGGGTCTAGCTTCAAATGAGCAGTTCTTC.

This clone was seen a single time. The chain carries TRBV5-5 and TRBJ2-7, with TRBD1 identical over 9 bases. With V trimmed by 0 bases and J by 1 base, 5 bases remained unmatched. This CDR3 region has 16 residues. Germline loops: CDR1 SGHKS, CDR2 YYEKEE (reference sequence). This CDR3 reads CASSLATGGPSYEQYF. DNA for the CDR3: TGTGCCAGCAGCTTGGCTACAGGGGGCCCATCCTACGAGCAGTACTTC.

The CDR3 loop reads CASSFQSSGRGDTQYF. The DNA for the CDR3 is TGTGCCAGCAGTTTCCAATCTAGCGGGAGGGGCGATACGCAGTATTTT. The chain carries TRBV28 and TRBJ2-3; 12 bases match TRBD2. This CDR3 is 16 amino acids long. V dropped 3 bases and J dropped 6; count of bases not matched to a gene: 7. Germline V gene lookup returns CDR1 MDHEN and CDR2 SYDVKM. Full variable domain (rest looked up from reference TRBV28 and TRBJ2-3): DVKVTQSSRYLVKRTGEKVFLECVQDMDHENMFWYRQDPGLGLRLIYFSYDVKMKEKGDIPEGYSVSREKKERFSLILESASTNQTSMYLCASSFQSSGRGDTQYFGPGTRLTVL.

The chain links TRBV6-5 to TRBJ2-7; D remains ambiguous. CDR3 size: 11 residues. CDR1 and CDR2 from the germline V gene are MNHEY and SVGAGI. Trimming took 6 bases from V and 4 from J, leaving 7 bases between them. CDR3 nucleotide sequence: TGTGCCAGCAGCACATTTTACGAGCAGTACTTC. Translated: CASSTFYEQYF.

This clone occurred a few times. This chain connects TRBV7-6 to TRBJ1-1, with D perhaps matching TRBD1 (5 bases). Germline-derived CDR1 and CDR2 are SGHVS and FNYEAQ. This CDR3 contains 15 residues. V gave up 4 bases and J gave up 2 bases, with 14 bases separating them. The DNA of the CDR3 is TGTGCCAGCAGCTCCCCGGGAGGGGTAAACACTGAAGCTTTCTTT. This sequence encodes CASSSPGGVNTEAFF.

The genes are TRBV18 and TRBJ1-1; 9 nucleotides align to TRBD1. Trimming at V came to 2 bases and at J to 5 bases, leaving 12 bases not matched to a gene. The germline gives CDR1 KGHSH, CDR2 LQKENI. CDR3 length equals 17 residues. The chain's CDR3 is CASSPAGAGQGSTEAFF. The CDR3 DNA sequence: TGTGCCAGCTCACCAGCAGGAGCCGGACAGGGGTCTACTGAAGCTTTCTTT.

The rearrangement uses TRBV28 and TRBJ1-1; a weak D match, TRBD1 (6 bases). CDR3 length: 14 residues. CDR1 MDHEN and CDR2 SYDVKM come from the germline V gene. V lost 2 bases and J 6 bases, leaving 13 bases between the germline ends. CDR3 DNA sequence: TGTGCCAGCAGTTTACGGCAGGGGTTTGCTGAAGCTTTCTTT. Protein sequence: CASSLRQGFAEAFF.

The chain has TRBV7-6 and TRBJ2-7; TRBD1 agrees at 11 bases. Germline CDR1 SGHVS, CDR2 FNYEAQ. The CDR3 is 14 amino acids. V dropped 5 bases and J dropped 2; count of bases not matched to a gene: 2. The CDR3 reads CASSTDRGPYEQYF. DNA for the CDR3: TGTGCCAGCAGCACGGACAGGGGGCCCTACGAGCAGTACTTC.

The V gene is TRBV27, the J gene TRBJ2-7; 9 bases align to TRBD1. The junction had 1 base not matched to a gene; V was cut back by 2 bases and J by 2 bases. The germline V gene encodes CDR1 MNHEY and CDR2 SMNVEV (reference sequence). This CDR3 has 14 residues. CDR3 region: CASSLGDRAYEQYF. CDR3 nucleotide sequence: TGTGCCAGCAGTTTAGGGGACAGGGCCTACGAGCAGTACTTC.

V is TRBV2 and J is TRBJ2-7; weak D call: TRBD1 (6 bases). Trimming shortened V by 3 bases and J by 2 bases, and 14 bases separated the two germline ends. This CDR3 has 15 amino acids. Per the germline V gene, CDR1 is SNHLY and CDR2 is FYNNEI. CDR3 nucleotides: TGTGCCAGCAGTGAGGGGATACAGGGTGCCTACGAGCAGTACTTC. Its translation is CASSEGIQGAYEQYF. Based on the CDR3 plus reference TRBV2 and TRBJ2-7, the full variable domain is EPEVTQTPSHQVTQMGQEVILRCVPISNHLYFYWYRQILGQKVEFLVSFYNNEISEKSEIFDDQFSVERPDGSNFTLKIRSTKLEDSAMYFCASSEGIQGAYEQYFGPGTRLTVT.

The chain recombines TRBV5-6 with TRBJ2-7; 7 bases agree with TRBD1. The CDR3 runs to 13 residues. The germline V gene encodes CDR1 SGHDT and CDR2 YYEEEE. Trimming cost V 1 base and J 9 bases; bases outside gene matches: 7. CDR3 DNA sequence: TGTGCCAGCAGCTTGTACCGGACAGGCGGGCAGTACTTC. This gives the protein CASSLYRTGGQYF.

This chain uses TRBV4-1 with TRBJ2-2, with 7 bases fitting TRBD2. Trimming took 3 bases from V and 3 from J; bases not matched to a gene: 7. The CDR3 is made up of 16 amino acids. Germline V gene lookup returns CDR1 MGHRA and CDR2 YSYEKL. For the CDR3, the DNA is TGCGCCAGCAGCCAGGAAAGGACTAGTTACACCGGGGAGCTGTTTTTT. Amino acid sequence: CASSQERTSYTGELFF.

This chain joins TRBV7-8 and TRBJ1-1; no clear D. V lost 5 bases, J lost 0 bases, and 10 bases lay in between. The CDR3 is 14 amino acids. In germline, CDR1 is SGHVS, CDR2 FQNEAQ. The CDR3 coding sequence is TGTGCCAGCAGCCCGGTGAGTGTGAACACTGAAGCTTTCTTT. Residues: CASSPVSVNTEAFF.